One TCR beta chain is described in this entry. The CDR3 sequence is 14 residues long. The germline V gene encodes CDR1 MNHEY and CDR2 SVGEGT. V gave up 6 bases and J gave up 4 bases; unmatched junction bases: 7. Study processing details: A distant-metastasis classifier for papillary thyroid cancer was built using CDR3 differences across clinicopathological groups. TCRdb reassembled clones from the PCR reads with MiXCR. The V and J calls here are based on TCRdb, not the publication. The sample lists approximately 19,000 clones, roughly 20% occurring once. No treatment had been given to any patient before thyroid surgery. This sample was taken from a study of metastatic and nonmetastatic thyroid tumors.

This receptor was obtained from a female donor with papillary thyroid cancer or a benign thyroid nodule (not recorded which). Some clones in this sample may be carry-over from other donors' samples. Source material: blood. The V gene is TRBV6-2 or TRBV6-3, the J gene TRBJ2-7; 9 bases fit TRBD1. The CDR3 here is CASRGLGQGYEQYF. The DNA of the CDR3 is TGTGCCAGCAGGGGACTGGGACAGGGTTACGAGCAGTACTTC.